The 25 T cell receptor beta chains below all came from one sample that was sequenced in a study of human T cells and chemical hapten exposure. The treatment: therapeutic diphenylcyclopropenone sensitization with weekly scalp DPC. Library preparation tagged each individual cDNA molecule with a unique molecular identifier. TCRdb reprocessed the reads via MiXCR and lists one record per CDR3 protein. The table includes about 550 distinct CDR3 sequences, around 94% detected once. The starting material was whole blood, obtained before DPC sensitization or 2, 6, or about 24 weeks after (not recorded which). The receptors stem from an adult with alopecia areata. Some clones in this sample may be carry-over from other donors' samples. This table probably holds off-target reads from a library built for another chain.

The rearrangement joins TRBV2 to TRBJ2-1; D remains ambiguous. Germline V gene lookup returns CDR1 SNHLY and CDR2 FYNNEI. This CDR3 has 12 amino acids. The V end lost 3 bases, the J end lost 8 bases, and 8 bases lay between the germline ends. CDR3 DNA: TGTGCCAGCAGTGAGTGGGAAGATGAGCAGTTCTTC. It translates to CASSEWEDEQFF. Together with reference TRBV2 and TRBJ2-1, the CDR3 gives the full variable domain: EPEVTQTPSHQVTQMGQEVILRCVPISNHLYFYWYRQILGQKVEFLVSFYNNEISEKSEIFDDQFSVERPDGSNFTLKIRSTKLEDSAMYFCASSEWEDEQFFGPGTRLTVL.

V gene TRBV24-1 combines with J gene TRBJ2-3; 9 bases match TRBD1. Trimming removed 4 bases from V and 9 bases from J; junction bases left unmatched: 4. This CDR3 has 13 amino acids. Germline CDR1 KGHDR, CDR2 SFDVKD. The CDR3 loop is CATSDSGTGTQYF. The DNA for the CDR3 is TGTGCCACCAGTGACTCCGGGACAGGGACGCAGTATTTT.

The V call is TRBV18, the J call TRBJ2-5, with D possibly TRBD1 on 5 matching bases. Germline CDR1 and CDR2: KGHSH and LQKENI. Trimming cost V 1 base and J 4 bases, with 7 bases left between them. This CDR3 region has 13 residues. CDR3 in amino acids: CASSPRGGETQYF. CDR3 DNA: TGTGCCAGCTCACCACGGGGCGGAGAGACCCAGTACTTC. The whole variable domain, remainder taken from reference TRBV18 and TRBJ2-5, is NAGVMQNPRHLVRRRGQEARLRCSPMKGHSHVYWYRQLPEEGLKFMVYLQKENIIDESGMPKERFSAEFPKEGPSILRIQQVVRGDSAAYFCASSPRGGETQYFGPGTRLLVL.

The chain employs TRBV20-1 and TRBJ1-5; 8 bases match TRBD1. This CDR3 is 14 amino acids long. Losses at the gene ends were 4 bases for V and 10 bases for J; bases not matched to a gene: 12. Per germline, CDR1 DFQATT and CDR2 SNEGSKA (reference sequence). The DNA of the CDR3 is TGCAGTGCTAAGGGGGCAGGGGGCATCAATCCCCAGCATTTT. This translates into CSAKGAGGINPQHF.

This clonotype was observed a single time. The V gene is TRBV4-1, the J gene TRBJ1-5; D is possibly TRBD1 (6 bases). This CDR3 is 15 amino acids long. V dropped 1 base and J dropped 4 bases, with 11 bases sitting between them. The germline gives CDR1 MGHRA, CDR2 YSYEKL. The CDR3 loop is CASSQGTARNQPQHF. The CDR3 DNA reads TGCGCCAGCAGCCAAGGGACAGCCAGAAATCAGCCCCAGCATTTT.

The genes are TRBV24-1 and TRBJ2-2; 10 positions agree with TRBD1. CDR1 and CDR2 from the germline V gene are KGHDR and SFDVKD. V was pared by 3 bases and J by 3 bases, with 6 bases of the junction left unmatched. The CDR3 has 17 amino acids. In DNA, the CDR3 is TGTGCCACCAGTGATCCCAGGACAGGGGGATACACCGGGGAGCTGTTTTTT. This codes for CATSDPRTGGYTGELFF.

This chain links TRBV20-1 with TRBJ1-4; 7 bases fit TRBD1. Germline V gene lookup returns CDR1 DFQATT and CDR2 SNEGSKA (reference sequence). Trimming removed 3 bases from V and 3 bases from J; junction bases left unmatched: 1. This CDR3 has 13 residues. The CDR3 sequence is CSARDRPNEKLFF. DNA of the CDR3: TGCAGTGCTAGGGACAGGCCTAATGAAAAACTGTTTTTT.

This chain connects TRBV4-1 to TRBJ2-5, with 7 bases fitting TRBD2. With V trimmed by 2 bases and J by 1 base, 1 base remained unmatched. The CDR3 contains 14 residues. Looked up from germline, CDR1 is MGHRA and CDR2 is YSYEKL. For the CDR3, the DNA is TGCGCCAGCAGCCAACCGGGGGGCCAAGAGACCCAGTACTTC. It encodes CASSQPGGQETQYF.

This rearrangement joins TRBV6-6 to TRBJ1-6, with D perhaps matching TRBD1 (6 bases). The CDR3 runs to 15 residues. Trimming removed 6 bases from V and 10 bases from J, with 19 bases in between. Germline V gene sequence: CDR1 MNHNY, CDR2 SVGAGI (reference sequence). This chain's CDR3 is CASRLGQGNESPLHF. In DNA, the CDR3 is TGTGCCAGCAGGCTCGGCCAGGGGAATGAATCACCCCTCCACTTT.

The chain couples TRBV5-1 to TRBJ2-5; either TRBD1 or TRBD2 may supply D (5 bases each). The V end lost 4 bases, the J end lost 0 bases, and 10 bases lay between the germline ends. The germline gives CDR1 SGHRS, CDR2 YFSETQ. The CDR3 is 14 residues long. This chain's CDR3 is CASSHGTDQETQYF. Here the CDR3 DNA reads TGCGCCAGCAGCCATGGGACGGACCAAGAGACCCAGTACTTC.

The V call is TRBV7-2, the J call TRBJ1-1, with 8 bases identical to TRBD1. The CDR3 covers 14 residues. With V trimmed by 4 bases and J by 4 bases, 5 bases remained unmatched. Germline V lookup: CDR1 SGHTA, CDR2 FQGNSA. CDR3 protein: CASSWSDRGTEAFF. DNA of the CDR3: TGTGCCAGCAGCTGGTCAGACAGGGGCACTGAAGCTTTCTTT. Combining the CDR3 with reference TRBV7-2 and TRBJ1-1 gives the whole variable domain GAGVSQSPSNKVTEKGKDVELRCDPISGHTALYWYRQSLGQGLEFLIYFQGNSAPDKSGLPSDRFSAERTGGSVSTLTIQRTQQEDSAVYLCASSWSDRGTEAFFGQGTRLTVV.

This clonotype was seen just once. The J gene is TRBJ1-1, the V gene TRBV5-1; 7 bases agree with TRBD1. Germline V gene data show CDR1 as SGHRS and CDR2 as YFSETQ. The CDR3 sequence is 15 residues long. With V trimmed by 4 bases and J by 4 bases, 10 bases remained unmatched. The CDR3 reads CASSVLDRAVTEAFF. CDR3 sequence (DNA): TGCGCCAGCAGCGTTCTCGACAGGGCGGTCACTGAAGCTTTCTTT.

This clonotype has only one observation. The chain couples TRBV12-3 or TRBV12-4 to TRBJ2-3, with D possibly TRBD2 on 6 matching bases. Deletions cut 7 bases from V and 0 bases from J, with 14 bases between. The CDR3 sequence is 15 residues long. DNA for the CDR3: TGTGCCAGCATTAACACCGGGACTAGCACAGATACGCAGTATTTT. As protein: CASINTGTSTDTQYF.

For the CDR3, the DNA is TGTGCCAGCACCCAGGGACAGGCCGACAATCAGCCCCAGCATTTT. It translates to CASTQGQADNQPQHF. V is TRBV7-2 and J is TRBJ1-5; 8 bases are a match to TRBD1. Germline assignment: CDR1 SGHTA and CDR2 FQGNSA. The ends lost 7 bases at V and 3 bases at J; junction bases unmatched: 8. This CDR3 is built from 15 residues.

The genes are TRBV27 and TRBJ2-3, with unresolved D. The CDR3 length is 11 residues. The germline V and J ends were trimmed by 5 bases and 2 bases, with 2 bases remaining between them. Germline V CDR1 and CDR2: MNHEY, SMNVEV (reference sequence). The CDR3 DNA follows: TGTGCCAGCAGTACCACAGATACGCAGTATTTT. Translating gives CASSTTDTQYF.

The rearrangement uses TRBV20-1 and TRBJ1-5; 7 positions match TRBD1. This CDR3 is built from 18 residues. Germline-derived CDR1 and CDR2 are DFQATT and SNEGSKA (reference sequence). The ends lost 3 bases at V and 2 bases at J; junction bases unmatched: 16. The CDR3 DNA reads as TGCAGTGCTAGTAGACAGGGATTGAATTATTATGGCAATCAGCCCCAGCATTTT. Protein: CSASRQGLNYYGNQPQHF.

The CDR3 is CAWSVYVNEQFF. The CDR3 DNA follows: TGTGCCTGGAGTGTATATGTGAATGAGCAGTTCTTC. The chain links TRBV30 to TRBJ2-1, with unresolved D. The CDR3 is made up of 12 amino acids. The germline V and J ends were trimmed by 0 bases and 7 bases, with 7 bases remaining between them. Germline-derived CDR1 and CDR2 are GTSNPN and SVGIG (reference sequence).

This clonotype came up once. This chain joins TRBV5-1 and TRBJ1-1; 8 bases are a match to TRBD1. CDR1 and CDR2 from the germline V gene are SGHRS and YFSETQ. After removal of 2 bases from V and 4 bases from J, the junction contained 1 base not matched to a gene. The CDR3 consists of 13 residues. DNA for the CDR3: TGCGCCAGCAGCTTTACAGGGGGCACTGAAGCTTTCTTT. This encodes CASSFTGGTEAFF.

The CDR3 loop is CASSELAGDHNEQFF. The DNA of the CDR3 is TGTGCCAGCAGTGAATTAGCGGGGGACCACAATGAGCAGTTCTTC. The V call is TRBV28, the J call TRBJ2-1; 9 nucleotides line up with TRBD2. The germline CDR1 and CDR2 sequences are MDHEN and SYDVKM. CDR3 length: 15 amino acids. The junction had 7 bases not matched to a gene; V was cut back by 5 bases and J by 5 bases. Looking up the rest from reference TRBV28 and TRBJ2-1 gives the full variable domain: DVKVTQSSRYLVKRTGEKVFLECVQDMDHENMFWYRQDPGLGLRLIYFSYDVKMKEKGDIPEGYSVSREKKERFSLILESASTNQTSMYLCASSELAGDHNEQFFGPGTRLTVL.

This rearrangement joins TRBV20-1 to TRBJ1-5, with TRBD1 matching 9 bases. With 6 bases clipped from V and 0 bases from J, the junction kept 9 bases outside the gene matches. Per germline, CDR1 DFQATT and CDR2 SNEGSKA (reference sequence). The CDR3 runs to 16 residues. CDR3 loop: CSALRTGEDSNQPQHF. CDR3 bases: TGCAGTGCCCTGAGGACAGGGGAAGATAGCAATCAGCCCCAGCATTTT.

The rearrangement joins TRBV5-4 to TRBJ2-3; D remains ambiguous. The CDR3 is 14 amino acids. CDR1 SGHNT and CDR2 YYREEE come from the germline V gene (reference sequence). The V end lost 0 bases, the J end lost 0 bases, and 5 bases lay between the germline ends. CDR3 loop: CASSLGPSTDTQYF. The CDR3 DNA reads TGTGCCAGCAGCTTGGGACCCAGCACAGATACGCAGTATTTT.

The genes are TRBV27 and TRBJ1-4; D may be TRBD1 (5 bases). The CDR3 has 13 amino acids. V was cut by 3 bases and J by 6 bases, with 8 bases left in between. Germline V gene data show CDR1 as MNHEY and CDR2 as SMNVEV (reference sequence). CDR3 sequence: CASSFVRDEKLFF. The CDR3 DNA sequence: TGTGCCAGCAGTTTCGTCAGGGATGAAAAACTGTTTTTT.

V gene TRBV9 combines with J gene TRBJ2-7, with 9 bases that match TRBD1. V gave up 0 bases and J gave up 1 base; unmatched junction bases: 2. Germline lookup yields CDR1 SGDLS and CDR2 YYNGEE. The CDR3 sequence is 15 residues long. This CDR3 reads CASSVETGGSYEQYF. The CDR3 DNA reads as TGTGCCAGCAGCGTAGAGACAGGGGGTTCCTACGAGCAGTACTTC. Filled out from reference TRBV9 and TRBJ2-7, the complete variable domain reads DSGVTQTPKHLITATGQRVTLRCSPRSGDLSVYWYQQSLDQGLQFLIQYYNGEERAKGNILERFSAQQFPDLHSELNLSSLELGDSALYFCASSVETGGSYEQYFGPGTRLTVT.

The chain has TRBV7-2 and TRBJ2-3, with TRBD2 matching 13 bases. The germline CDR1 and CDR2 sequences are SGHTA and FQGNSA. V shed 6 bases, J shed 5 bases, and the junction held 2 bases outside the gene matches. The CDR3 is 14 residues long. CDR3 DNA: TGTGCCAGCAGTGGGACTAGCGGGGTAGATACGCAGTATTTT. Encoded protein: CASSGTSGVDTQYF.

V usage is TRBV4-3 and J usage is TRBJ2-7; no definite D call. The CDR3 is 14 residues long. Per the germline V gene, CDR1 is LGHNA and CDR2 is YSLEER. Trimming left V 1 base short and J 6 bases short, with 13 bases between. The CDR3 bases are TGCGCCAGCAGCCAAGCTCCGACGTTAGGCGAGCAGTACTTC. Protein: CASSQAPTLGEQYF.